Below are 15 T cell receptor beta chains sequenced from a single sample in a study of OX40 agonist ivuxolimab in advanced cancers. The repertoire was sequenced with immunoSEQ multiplex PCR; TCRdb's copy has only in-frame clones and lacks some. The profile covers about 80,000 clones, with 84% appearing a single time and more than 20% taken by the ten largest. Sequenced material: CD4+ or CD8+ T cells sorted from blood, taken in a trial of the OX40 agonist ivuxolimab. These receptors all stem from an adult with an advanced solid tumor such as melanoma, head and neck, liver or kidney cancer.

The chain recombines TRBV5-4 with TRBJ1-2; 7 bases line up with TRBD1. Germline-derived CDR1 and CDR2 are SGHNT and YYREEE (reference sequence). The CDR3 is 15 residues long. Losses at the gene ends were 0 bases for V and 6 bases for J; bases not matched to a gene: 8. CDR3: CASSLAAGGVDGYTF. CDR3 nucleotides: TGTGCCAGCAGCTTGGCGGCAGGGGGAGTTGATGGCTACACCTTC. Full variable domain (missing parts from reference TRBV5-4 and TRBJ1-2): ETGVTQSPTHLIKTRGQQVTLRCSSQSGHNTVSWYQQALGQGPQFIFQYYREEENGRGNFPPRFSGLQFPNYSSELNVNALELDDSALYLCASSLAAGGVDGYTFGSGTRLTVV.

The rearrangement uses TRBV5-8 and TRBJ2-5; D gene ambiguous. Germline lookup yields CDR1 SGHTS and CDR2 YDEGEE. V dropped 0 bases and J dropped 4 bases, with 7 bases sitting between them. The CDR3 loop spans 13 amino acids. The CDR3 region has the DNA TGTGCCAGCAGCTTGGAACACGGAGAGACCCAGTACTTC. Translation gives CASSLEHGETQYF.

This clone was observed once. The J gene is TRBJ2-7, the V gene TRBV4-1; 15 bases match TRBD2. Germline CDR1 reads MGHRA; CDR2 reads YSYEKL. CDR3 length: 19 residues. Trimming at V came to 2 bases and at J to 6 bases, leaving 14 bases not matched to a gene. CDR3 in DNA: TGCGCCAGCAGCCAACCTCGGACTAGCGGGAGGGCCAATGGCGGCGAGCAGTACTTC. Translating it yields CASSQPRTSGRANGGEQYF.

The chain couples TRBV7-6 to TRBJ2-5; D is uncertain. This CDR3 has 13 amino acids. CDR1 is SGHVS and CDR2 is FNYEAQ in the germline V gene. Trimming shortened V by 3 bases and J by 1 base, and 6 bases separated the two germline ends. Written as DNA, the CDR3 is TGTGCCAGCAGCTTCAACGCCCAAGAGACCCAGTACTTC. Its translation: CASSFNAQETQYF.

The genes are TRBV4-1 and TRBJ1-4; D gene uncertain. This CDR3 has 16 amino acids. Germline V gene lookup returns CDR1 MGHRA and CDR2 YSYEKL. V lost 0 bases and J lost 10, with 18 bases in between. The CDR3 DNA is TGCGCCAGCAGCCAAGAAGGCATGCTAGAGGTGGGAAAACTGTTTTTT. This translates into CASSQEGMLEVGKLFF.

V usage is TRBV28 and J usage is TRBJ1-5, with D possibly TRBD1 on 5 matching bases. Per the germline V gene, CDR1 is MDHEN and CDR2 is SYDVKM. The V and J ends lost 2 bases and 4 bases respectively, with 6 bases between them. CDR3 length: 13 amino acids. This CDR3 reads CASSLDRNQPQHF. The CDR3 nucleotides read TGTGCCAGCAGTTTAGACAGAAATCAGCCCCAGCATTTT. The whole variable domain, filled in from reference TRBV28 and TRBJ1-5, reads DVKVTQSSRYLVKRTGEKVFLECVQDMDHENMFWYRQDPGLGLRLIYFSYDVKMKEKGDIPEGYSVSREKKERFSLILESASTNQTSMYLCASSLDRNQPQHFGDGTRLSIL.

The rearrangement links TRBV11-2 to TRBJ2-5; 7 bases line up with TRBD1. Near its end, the DNA agrees better with TRBJ2-7, so the J call may be wrong. The length of the CDR3 is 15 residues. CDR1 and CDR2 (germline): SGHAT, FQNNGV. The CDR3 sequence is CASSSVRDRIYEQYF. DNA of the CDR3: TGTGCCAGCAGCTCCGTACGGGACAGAATATACGAGCAGTACTTC.

The rearrangement joins TRBV19 to TRBJ2-7, with TRBD1 as a possible D gene (5 bases). The V end was cut by 8 bases, the J end by 2 bases, with 22 bases between. The germline CDR1 and CDR2 sequences are LNHDA and SQIVND (reference sequence). This CDR3 has 16 amino acids. The CDR3 here is CASRDRIKGRPYEQYF. The DNA for the CDR3 is TGTGCCAGTCGAGACAGAATCAAGGGAAGACCCTACGAGCAGTACTTC.

The V and J genes are TRBV18 and TRBJ1-5, with TRBD1 matching over 8 bases. The V gene end was trimmed by 5 bases and the J gene end by 3 bases; junction bases not matched to a gene: 9. The CDR3 runs 16 residues. The V gene's germline CDR1 is KGHSH and CDR2 LQKENI. CDR3 region: CASSATSGGINQPQHF. The CDR3 DNA sequence: TGTGCCAGCTCAGCAACATCAGGGGGCATCAATCAGCCCCAGCATTTT.

The chain joins TRBV4-1 to TRBJ1-1, with 8 nucleotides matching TRBD1. CDR3 length equals 14 residues. Trimming at V came to 1 base and at J to 7 bases, leaving 5 bases not matched to a gene. Per the germline V gene, CDR1 is MGHRA and CDR2 is YSYEKL. The CDR3 DNA reads as TGCGCCAGCAGCCAAGTTTGGGACAGGATTGAAGCTTTCTTT. As protein: CASSQVWDRIEAFF.

The chain recombines TRBV29-1 with TRBJ1-2; D unclear. V lost 4 bases, J lost 5 bases, and 11 bases lay in between. CDR1 is SQVTM and CDR2 is ANQGSEA in the germline V gene. This CDR3 is built from 12 residues. This chain's CDR3 is CSVAGVQYGYTF. CDR3 nucleotides: TGCAGCGTTGCTGGCGTACAGTATGGCTACACCTTC.

This clone appeared a few times. The chain is built from TRBV13 and TRBJ1-2; 7 positions match TRBD1. Germline V gene data show CDR1 as PRHDT and CDR2 as FYEKMQ (reference sequence). The CDR3 has 14 amino acids. J gave up 4 bases and V 5 bases, and 7 bases lay outside the gene matches. CDR3 in amino acids: CASSPFGTVYGYTF. CDR3 sequence (DNA): TGTGCCAGCAGCCCATTCGGGACAGTCTATGGCTACACCTTC.

This sequence joins TRBV5-1 and TRBJ1-4, with D possibly matching TRBD1 (5 bases). There are 16 residues in the CDR3. V was shortened by 2 bases and J by 4 bases, with 15 bases between the two germline ends. Germline values: CDR1 SGHRS, CDR2 YFSETQ. CDR3 protein: CASSFSSGTFNEKLFF. CDR3 nucleotide sequence: TGCGCCAGCAGCTTTAGTTCCGGGACTTTTAATGAAAAACTGTTTTTT.

This chain uses TRBV7-8 with TRBJ1-4, with D possibly TRBD1 on 5 matching bases. V gave up 1 base and J gave up 7 bases, with 10 bases separating them. The CDR3 is 14 residues long. The germline V gene has CDR1 SGHVS and CDR2 FQNEAQ. The CDR3 region has the DNA TGTGCCAGCAGCTTAGGGCAGGGCGGTGAAAAACTGTTTTTT. Its translation: CASSLGQGGEKLFF.

This chain connects TRBV28 to TRBJ1-4; the D gene is possibly TRBD1 (6 bases). The ends were cut back, 0 bases at V and 4 bases at J, with 15 bases in the middle. CDR3 length: 17 residues. Germline values: CDR1 MDHEN, CDR2 SYDVKM. The CDR3 nucleotides read TGTGCCAGCAGTTTATGGGGCGAGGGGGGGGATAATGAAAAACTGTTTTTT. Its translation is CASSLWGEGGDNEKLFF. The whole variable domain, remainder taken from reference TRBV28 and TRBJ1-4, is DVKVTQSSRYLVKRTGEKVFLECVQDMDHENMFWYRQDPGLGLRLIYFSYDVKMKEKGDIPEGYSVSREKKERFSLILESASTNQTSMYLCASSLWGEGGDNEKLFFGSGTQLSVL.